This entry lists 24 T cell receptor beta chains sequenced from one sample in a study of response to subunit inactivated influenza vaccine. TCRdb passed the RT-PCR reads through MiXCR, listing each CDR3 protein once. This table holds about 540,000 distinct CDR3 sequences, roughly 25% found once. These data were also reused for a study on T cells expressing NK-cell markers. That investigation notes: UMIs accompanied the 5'RACE template switching by which TCR beta cDNA was made.

Material: CD4+ T cells sorted from PBMCs, obtained roughly 13 days after vaccination. The receptors come from a man aged 45-60 years who received an inactivated influenza vaccine.

V gene TRBV20-1 combines with J gene TRBJ2-4, with 7 positions matching TRBD2. In germline, CDR1 is DFQATT, CDR2 SNEGSKA (reference sequence). V lost 0 bases, J lost 1 base, and 6 bases stayed unmatched. This CDR3 comprises 16 residues. CDR3 in amino acids: CSARDRGREAKNIQYF. CDR3 coding DNA: TGCAGTGCTAGAGATCGTGGGCGGGAGGCCAAAAACATTCAGTACTTC.

J is TRBJ1-5 and V is TRBV20-1; 8 bases align to TRBD1. After removal of 0 bases from V and 6 bases from J, the junction contained 10 bases not matched to a gene. CDR3 length: 16 amino acids. Germline V CDR1 and CDR2: DFQATT, SNEGSKA (reference sequence). The CDR3 reads CSARDGGSGGSQPQHF. The CDR3 coding sequence is TGCAGTGCTAGAGATGGTGGGTCAGGGGGCAGTCAGCCCCAGCATTTT.

The chain carries TRBV7-9 and TRBJ2-7; TRBD1 matches 9 bases. V was clipped by 3 bases and J by 4 bases; unmatched bases: 7. Germline V gives CDR1 SEHNR, CDR2 FQNEAQ (reference sequence). CDR3 size: 15 residues. The CDR3 is CASSFGQGSKYEQYF. CDR3 in DNA: TGTGCCAGCAGCTTTGGACAGGGGAGTAAGTACGAGCAGTACTTC.

The gene calls are TRBV7-9 and TRBJ2-1; 9 bases are shared with TRBD2. Germline trimming cut 2 bases from V and 8 bases from J; bases unmatched to any gene: 7. Germline V gene sequence: CDR1 SEHNR, CDR2 FQNEAQ (reference sequence). The CDR3 runs to 15 residues. The CDR3 spells CASSLTSGLRDEQFF. The CDR3 DNA sequence: TGTGCCAGCAGCTTAACTAGCGGGTTGAGGGATGAGCAGTTCTTC.

This clonotype was counted ten times or more. The chain carries TRBV11-2 and TRBJ2-7; the match to TRBD1 covers 9 bases. The CDR3 extends over 14 amino acids. J gave up 3 bases and V 6 bases, and 6 bases lay outside the gene matches. CDR1 is SGHAT and CDR2 is FQNNGV in the germline V gene. The CDR3 sequence: CASRSTGGSYEQYF. CDR3 bases: TGTGCCAGCAGATCGACAGGGGGTAGCTACGAGCAGTACTTC.

This clonotype was seen only a few times. The chain uses TRBV15 and TRBJ1-5; D not certain. Trimming cost V 3 bases and J 0 bases, with 9 bases left between them. Germline CDR1 reads LNHNV; CDR2 reads YYDKDF (reference sequence). The CDR3 covers 15 residues. The CDR3 nucleotides are TGTGCCACCAGCAGCGGGAGATATAGCAATCAGCCCCAGCATTTT. Its translation: CATSSGRYSNQPQHF.

The chain combines TRBV5-1 with TRBJ2-3; no clear D gene. This CDR3 region has 13 residues. Per the germline V gene, CDR1 is SGHRS and CDR2 is YFSETQ. Trimming removed 5 bases at V and 6 bases at J, with 13 bases between. The CDR3 sequence is CASSSRATDTQYF. The CDR3 region has the DNA TGCGCCAGCAGTTCAAGGGCGACTGATACGCAGTATTTT. The whole variable domain, filled in from reference TRBV5-1 and TRBJ2-3, reads KAGVTQTPRYLIKTRGQQVTLSCSPISGHRSVSWYQQTPGQGLQFLFEYFSETQRNKGNFPGRFSGRQFSNSRSEMNVSTLELGDSALYLCASSSRATDTQYFGPGTRLTVL.

In its sample, this clonotype was seen a few times. The chain recombines TRBV6-2 or TRBV6-3 with TRBJ2-7, with a possible D match to TRBD1 (6 bases). CDR1 and CDR2 from the germline V gene are MNHEY and SVGEGT. V gave up 6 bases and J gave up 0 bases, with 12 bases separating them. This CDR3 comprises 14 residues. CDR3 sequence: CASSPIGGSYEQYF. In DNA form, the CDR3 reads TGTGCCAGCAGCCCGATAGGGGGCTCCTACGAGCAGTACTTC.

This clonotype was found a few times. This chain links TRBV7-2 with TRBJ2-7; tentatively, D is TRBD2 (5 bases). V gave up 3 bases and J gave up 1 base, with 7 bases separating them. Germline CDR1 and CDR2: SGHTA and FQGNSA. CDR3 size: 13 residues. CDR3 DNA sequence: TGTGCCAGCAGCTTTCGGGATTCCTACGAGCAGTACTTC. Translation: CASSFRDSYEQYF. Complete variable domain (other parts from reference TRBV7-2 and TRBJ2-7): GAGVSQSPSNKVTEKGKDVELRCDPISGHTALYWYRQSLGQGLEFLIYFQGNSAPDKSGLPSDRFSAERTGGSVSTLTIQRTQQEDSAVYLCASSFRDSYEQYFGPGTRLTVT.

This clonotype was counted ten times or more. The genes are TRBV20-1 and TRBJ1-2, with D unclear. This CDR3 has 12 amino acids. Per germline, CDR1 DFQATT and CDR2 SNEGSKA (reference sequence). V lost 3 bases, J lost 4 bases, and 9 bases lay in between. DNA of the CDR3: TGCAGTGCTAGTCCTGTGGGCTATGGCTACACCTTC. Protein: CSASPVGYGYTF.

This clonotype was detected a few times. The rearrangement links TRBV12-3 or TRBV12-4 to TRBJ2-7, with TRBD1 matching 7 bases. The CDR3 is 14 residues long. The trim removed 4 bases at V and 0 bases at J, leaving 3 bases unmatched. The CDR3 loop reads CASSSDRPSYEQYF. The CDR3 nucleotides read TGTGCCAGCAGTTCGGACAGGCCCTCCTACGAGCAGTACTTC.

V is TRBV9 and J is TRBJ2-2; D remains unclear. Trimming shortened V by 6 bases and J by 4 bases, and 16 bases separated the two germline ends. The V gene's germline CDR1 is SGDLS and CDR2 YYNGEE. This CDR3 spans 15 amino acids. As DNA, the CDR3 is TGTGCCAGCACCGCAGCAGGTTCCTTCACCGGGGAGCTGTTTTTT. It yields the protein CASTAAGSFTGELFF.

This clonotype was seen more than once but under ten times. The rearrangement links TRBV20-1 to TRBJ2-5; D gene unclear. Germline CDR1 reads DFQATT; CDR2 reads SNEGSKA (reference sequence). Trimming took off 7 bases at V and 3 bases at J, with 6 bases between the two ends. The CDR3 has 10 amino acids. CDR3 DNA: TGCAGTGGGGCAGAAGAGACCCAGTACTTC. Amino acid sequence: CSGAEETQYF.

This clonotype was observed a handful of times. The chain has TRBV7-2 and TRBJ2-7, with D unresolved. The CDR3 has 15 residues. Trimming removed 1 base from V and 7 bases from J, with 17 bases in between. Per the germline V gene, CDR1 is SGHTA and CDR2 is FQGNSA. CDR3 nucleotides: TGTGCCAGCAGCTTAGGGCGACATGGATCTGGGGAGCAGTACTTC. Translating gives CASSLGRHGSGEQYF. Full variable domain (missing parts from reference TRBV7-2 and TRBJ2-7): GAGVSQSPSNKVTEKGKDVELRCDPISGHTALYWYRQSLGQGLEFLIYFQGNSAPDKSGLPSDRFSAERTGGSVSTLTIQRTQQEDSAVYLCASSLGRHGSGEQYFGPGTRLTVT.

Comments on this clonotype: The junction does not match germline at one end; this may be a read error. In DNA form, the CDR3 reads TGTGCCAGCTGCGTAGAATGGGACTCCTACGAGCAGTACTTC. It translates to CASCVEWDSYEQYF. The chain has TRBV9 and TRBJ2-7; D unresolved. Per the germline V gene, CDR1 is SGDLS and CDR2 is YYNGEE. The CDR3 contains 14 residues.

This clonotype was counted a few times. The CDR3 DNA follows: TGTGCCAGCAGGTTCAGAGGAGACTCCTACAATGAGCAGTTCTTC. Translating gives CASRFRGDSYNEQFF. The chain is built from TRBV6-1 and TRBJ2-1; D uncertain. With 6 bases removed from V and 0 bases from J, the gap between germline ends came to 12 bases. The CDR3 runs to 15 residues. The germline CDR1 and CDR2 sequences are MNHNS and SASEGT.

V is TRBV4-2 and J is TRBJ2-3; D ambiguous. V shed 0 bases and J shed 1 base, with 11 bases lying between them. This CDR3 has 16 residues. CDR1 and CDR2 from the germline V gene are LGHNA and YNFKEQ. CDR3 in DNA: TGTGCCAGCAGCCAAGATCAGGTATTCGGCACAGATACGCAGTATTTT. Translating it yields CASSQDQVFGTDTQYF.

V gene TRBV30 combines with J gene TRBJ1-6; D call uncertain. V gave up 4 bases and J gave up 6 bases, with 10 bases separating them. The CDR3 is made up of 13 amino acids. Per the germline V gene, CDR1 is GTSNPN and CDR2 is SVGIG (reference sequence). The CDR3, as DNA: TGTGCCTGGAACCGGTGGTCTAATTCACCCCTCCACTTT. This sequence encodes CAWNRWSNSPLHF.

This clonotype appeared a few times. This chain connects TRBV7-2 to TRBJ2-1, with D unclear. V lost 6 bases to trimming and J lost 5 bases, with 8 bases between them. This CDR3 is 12 amino acids long. The germline CDR1 and CDR2 sequences are SGHTA and FQGNSA. CDR3 sequence: CASRKGNNEQFF. The CDR3, as DNA: TGTGCCAGCAGGAAGGGTAACAATGAGCAGTTCTTC.

The gene calls are TRBV20-1 and TRBJ1-1, with a weak D call TRBD1 (6 bases). Trimming shortened V by 1 base and J by 5 bases, and 14 bases separated the two germline ends. The CDR3 is made up of 14 amino acids. The germline gives CDR1 DFQATT, CDR2 SNEGSKA (reference sequence). The CDR3 spells CSARVSDRRTEAFF. The CDR3 DNA sequence: TGCAGTGCTAGAGTCTCCGACAGGAGAACTGAAGCTTTCTTT.

This clonotype came up a few times. The rearrangement joins TRBV7-8 to TRBJ1-1; D possibly corresponds to TRBD1 (5 bases). CDR1 is SGHVS and CDR2 is FQNEAQ in the germline V gene. V lost 5 bases, J lost 6 bases, and 19 bases lay in between. This CDR3 contains 15 residues. In nucleotides, the CDR3 is TGTGCCAGCAGCCCAGGGACCCCGCGTCGGGCTGAAGCTTTCTTT. It yields the protein CASSPGTPRRAEAFF.

The genes are TRBV7-9 and TRBJ2-2; D might be TRBD1 (5 bases). This CDR3 comprises 15 residues. Germline CDR1 SEHNR, CDR2 FQNEAQ (reference sequence). V gave up 5 bases and J gave up 6 bases, with 16 bases separating them. As DNA, the CDR3 is TGTGCCAGCAGCCCAGGACCCAGGGTGGCCGGGGAGCTGTTTTTT. It is translated as CASSPGPRVAGELFF. Full variable domain (outside the CDR3, taken from reference TRBV7-9 and TRBJ2-2): DTGVSQNPRHKITKRGQNVTFRCDPISEHNRLYWYRQTLGQGPEFLTYFQNEAQLEKSRLLSDRFSAERPKGSFSTLEIQRTEQGDSAMYLCASSPGPRVAGELFFGEGSRLTVL.

This clonotype was detected ten times or more. The chain combines TRBV5-1 with TRBJ2-3; perhaps D is TRBD1 or TRBD2 (6 bases each). Trimming stripped 5 bases from V and 9 bases from J, with 16 bases between. CDR1 is SGHRS and CDR2 is YFSETQ in the germline V gene. This CDR3 has 13 residues. In DNA, the CDR3 is TGCGCCAGCAGTCCCGGGGGCTCAGGGACGCAGTATTTT. This encodes CASSPGGSGTQYF. Complete variable domain (other parts from reference TRBV5-1 and TRBJ2-3): KAGVTQTPRYLIKTRGQQVTLSCSPISGHRSVSWYQQTPGQGLQFLFEYFSETQRNKGNFPGRFSGRQFSNSRSEMNVSTLELGDSALYLCASSPGGSGTQYFGPGTRLTVL.

This clonotype was seen a handful of times. In DNA form, the CDR3 reads TGCAGCGCAGGGGGACAGGGCGGGGAGCTGTTTTTT. It specifies CSAGGQGGELFF. V is TRBV29-1 and J is TRBJ2-2; TRBD1 matches 9 bases. The junction had 4 bases not matched to a gene; V was cut back by 7 bases and J by 7 bases. This CDR3 comprises 12 residues. CDR1 and CDR2 (germline): SQVTM, ANQGSEA.